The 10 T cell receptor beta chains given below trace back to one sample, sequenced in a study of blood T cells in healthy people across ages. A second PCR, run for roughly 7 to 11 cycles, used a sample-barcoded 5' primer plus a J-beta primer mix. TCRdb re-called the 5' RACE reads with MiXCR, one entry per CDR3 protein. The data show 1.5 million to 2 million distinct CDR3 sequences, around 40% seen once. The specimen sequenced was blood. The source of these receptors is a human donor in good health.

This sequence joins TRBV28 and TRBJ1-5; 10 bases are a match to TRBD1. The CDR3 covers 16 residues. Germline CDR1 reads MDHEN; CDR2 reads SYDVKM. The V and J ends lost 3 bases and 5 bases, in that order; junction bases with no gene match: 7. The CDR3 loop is CASSLGDRGSDQPQHF. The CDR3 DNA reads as TGTGCCAGCAGTTTGGGGGACAGGGGCTCCGATCAGCCCCAGCATTTT. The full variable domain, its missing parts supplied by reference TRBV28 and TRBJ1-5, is DVKVTQSSRYLVKRTGEKVFLECVQDMDHENMFWYRQDPGLGLRLIYFSYDVKMKEKGDIPEGYSVSREKKERFSLILESASTNQTSMYLCASSLGDRGSDQPQHFGDGTRLSIL.

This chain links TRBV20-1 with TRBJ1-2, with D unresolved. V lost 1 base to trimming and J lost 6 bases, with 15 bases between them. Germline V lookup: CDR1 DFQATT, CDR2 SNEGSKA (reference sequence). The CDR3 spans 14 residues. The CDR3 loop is CSARVKEFNHGYTF. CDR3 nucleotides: TGCAGTGCTAGAGTGAAGGAATTCAACCATGGCTACACCTTC.

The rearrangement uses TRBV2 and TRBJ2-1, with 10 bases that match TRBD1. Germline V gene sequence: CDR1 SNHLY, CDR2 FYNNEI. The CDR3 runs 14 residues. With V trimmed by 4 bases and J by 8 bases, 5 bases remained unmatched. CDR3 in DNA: TGTGCCAGCAGTGCCCTGACAGGGGGCGATGAGCAGTTCTTC. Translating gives CASSALTGGDEQFF.

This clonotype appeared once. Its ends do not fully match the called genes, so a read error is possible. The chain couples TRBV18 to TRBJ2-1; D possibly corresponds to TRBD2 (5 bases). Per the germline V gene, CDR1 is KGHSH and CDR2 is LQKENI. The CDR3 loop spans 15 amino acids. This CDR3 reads CASSPRGSSCNEQFF. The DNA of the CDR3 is TGTGCCAGCTCACCACGAGGGTCATCCTGCAATGAGCAGTTCTTC.

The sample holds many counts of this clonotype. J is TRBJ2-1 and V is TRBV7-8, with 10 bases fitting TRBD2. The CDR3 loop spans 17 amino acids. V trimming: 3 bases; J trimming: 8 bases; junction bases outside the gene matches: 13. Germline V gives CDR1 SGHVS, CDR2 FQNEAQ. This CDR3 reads CASSFRLAGAPRDEQFF. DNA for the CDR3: TGTGCCAGCAGCTTCCGGCTAGCGGGGGCCCCTAGGGATGAGCAGTTCTTC.

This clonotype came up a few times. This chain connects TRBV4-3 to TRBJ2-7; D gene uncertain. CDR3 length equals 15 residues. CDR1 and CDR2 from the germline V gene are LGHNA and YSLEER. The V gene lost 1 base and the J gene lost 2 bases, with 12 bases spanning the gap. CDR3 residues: CASSQGDETTYEQYF. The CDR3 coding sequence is TGCGCCAGCAGCCAAGGAGACGAGACGACCTACGAGCAGTACTTC.

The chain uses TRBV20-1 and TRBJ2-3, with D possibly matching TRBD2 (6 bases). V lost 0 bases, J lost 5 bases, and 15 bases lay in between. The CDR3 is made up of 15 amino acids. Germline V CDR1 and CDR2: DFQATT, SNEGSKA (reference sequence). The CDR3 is CSARDSSGVGDTQYF. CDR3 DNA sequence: TGCAGTGCTAGAGATAGTTCGGGGGTGGGAGATACGCAGTATTTT.

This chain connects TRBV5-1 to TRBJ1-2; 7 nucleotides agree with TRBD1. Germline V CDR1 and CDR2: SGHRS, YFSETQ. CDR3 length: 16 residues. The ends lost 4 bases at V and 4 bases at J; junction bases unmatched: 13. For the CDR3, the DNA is TGCGCCAGCAGCCTATCCGGGGAGGGGGCTTTCTATGGCTACACCTTC. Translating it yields CASSLSGEGAFYGYTF.

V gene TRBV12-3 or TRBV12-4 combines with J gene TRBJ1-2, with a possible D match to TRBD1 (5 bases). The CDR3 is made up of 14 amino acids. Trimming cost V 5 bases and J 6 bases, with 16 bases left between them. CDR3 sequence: CASSIHGGEHGYTF. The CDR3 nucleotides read TGTGCCAGCAGTATACACGGAGGGGAGCATGGCTACACCTTC.

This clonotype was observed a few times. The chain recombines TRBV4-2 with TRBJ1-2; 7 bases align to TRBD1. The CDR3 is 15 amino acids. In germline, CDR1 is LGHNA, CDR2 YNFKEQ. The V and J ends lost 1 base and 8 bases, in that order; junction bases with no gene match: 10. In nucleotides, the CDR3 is TGTGCCAGCAGCCAAGGCCCTTCGGGAGGGGGCGGCTACACCTTC. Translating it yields CASSQGPSGGGGYTF.